This T cell receptor (beta chain) was sequenced for a study of identical twins. This clonotype has at least ten counts. What it binds is not known. The CDR3 has 16 residues. Trimming shortened V by 1 base and J by 5 bases, and 16 bases separated the two germline ends. The germline V gene encodes CDR1 SEHNR and CDR2 FQNEAQ (reference sequence). In TCRdb, the 5' RACE reads were re-called with MiXCR into one record per CDR3 protein. This table has about 920,000 distinct CDR3 sequences, 10% to 15% appearing once. General observations from the study: Abundant cord blood beta clonotypes carried fewer insertions; memory repertoires showed none. Twin-shared out-of-frame alpha sequences were enriched for low generation probability.

These data also featured in a second study, about yellow fever vaccine responses in identical twins.

V gene TRBV7-9 combines with J gene TRBJ2-3; TRBD2 is a possible D gene (5 bases). This TCR was recovered from a woman between 18 and 30 years old in good health. The source material was PBMCs. The DNA for the CDR3 is TGTGCCAGCAGCTTAGAGGGAGTGAGTGCGAGAGATACGCAGTATTTT. Translation: CASSLEGVSARDTQYF.